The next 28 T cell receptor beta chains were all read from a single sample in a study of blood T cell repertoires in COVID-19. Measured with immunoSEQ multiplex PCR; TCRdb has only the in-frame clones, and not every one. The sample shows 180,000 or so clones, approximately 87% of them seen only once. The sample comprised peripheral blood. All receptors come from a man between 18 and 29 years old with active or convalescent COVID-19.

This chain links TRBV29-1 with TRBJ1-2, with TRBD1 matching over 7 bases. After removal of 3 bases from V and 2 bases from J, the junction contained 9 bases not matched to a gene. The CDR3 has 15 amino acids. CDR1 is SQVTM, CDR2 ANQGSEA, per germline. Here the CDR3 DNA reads TGCAGCGTTGATGGCAGGGGGTCGACCAACTATGGCTACACCTTC. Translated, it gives CSVDGRGSTNYGYTF.

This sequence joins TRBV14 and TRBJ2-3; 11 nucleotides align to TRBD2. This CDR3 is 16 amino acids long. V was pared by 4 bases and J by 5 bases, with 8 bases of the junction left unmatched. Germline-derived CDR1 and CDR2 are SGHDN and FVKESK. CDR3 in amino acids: CASSPLTSGMQDTQYF. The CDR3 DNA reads TGTGCCAGCAGCCCACTGACTAGCGGGATGCAAGATACGCAGTATTTT.

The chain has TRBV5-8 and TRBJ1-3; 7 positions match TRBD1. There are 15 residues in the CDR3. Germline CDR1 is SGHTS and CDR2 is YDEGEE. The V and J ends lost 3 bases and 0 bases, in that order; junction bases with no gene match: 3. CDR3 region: CASSWDRASGNTIYF. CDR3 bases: TGTGCCAGCAGCTGGGACAGAGCCTCTGGAAACACCATATATTTT.

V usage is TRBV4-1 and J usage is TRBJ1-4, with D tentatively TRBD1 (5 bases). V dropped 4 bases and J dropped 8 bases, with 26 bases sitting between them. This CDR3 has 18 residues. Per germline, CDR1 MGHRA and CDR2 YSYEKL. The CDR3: CASSLGGDWQPSIEKLFF. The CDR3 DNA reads TGCGCCAGCAGCCTTGGAGGGGACTGGCAGCCGTCTATAGAAAAACTGTTTTTT.

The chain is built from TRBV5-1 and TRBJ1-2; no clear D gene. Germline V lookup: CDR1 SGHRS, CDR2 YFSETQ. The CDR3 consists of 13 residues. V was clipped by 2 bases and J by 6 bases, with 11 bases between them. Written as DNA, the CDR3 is TGCGCCAGCAGCTTCGCCTCCGGGGATGGCTACACCTTC. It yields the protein CASSFASGDGYTF.

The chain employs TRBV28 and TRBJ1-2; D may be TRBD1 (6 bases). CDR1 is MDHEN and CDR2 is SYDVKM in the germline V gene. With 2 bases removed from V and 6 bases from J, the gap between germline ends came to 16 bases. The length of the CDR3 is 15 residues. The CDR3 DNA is TGTGCCAGCAGTTTAAGGGAAGGGAGGGGGGATGGCTACACCTTC. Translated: CASSLREGRGDGYTF.

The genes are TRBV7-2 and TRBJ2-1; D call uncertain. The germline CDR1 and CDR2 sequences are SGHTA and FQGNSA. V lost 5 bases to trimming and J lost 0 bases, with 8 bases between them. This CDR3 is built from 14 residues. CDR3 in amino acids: CASSLPPSYNEQFF. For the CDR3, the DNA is TGTGCCAGCAGCCTACCCCCCTCCTACAATGAGCAGTTCTTC.

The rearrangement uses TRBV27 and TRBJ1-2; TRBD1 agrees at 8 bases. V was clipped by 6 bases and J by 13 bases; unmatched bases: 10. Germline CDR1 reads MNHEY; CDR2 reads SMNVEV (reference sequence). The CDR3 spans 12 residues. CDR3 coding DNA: TGTGCCAGCAGGCCAGGACAGGGCTCTTTCACCTTC. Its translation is CASRPGQGSFTF.

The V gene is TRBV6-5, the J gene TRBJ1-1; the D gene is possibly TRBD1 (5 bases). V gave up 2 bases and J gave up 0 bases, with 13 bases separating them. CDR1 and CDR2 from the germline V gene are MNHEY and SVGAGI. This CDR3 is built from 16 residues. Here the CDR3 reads CASSYRAGRMNTEAFF. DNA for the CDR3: TGTGCCAGCAGTTACCGTGCAGGGCGGATGAACACTGAAGCTTTCTTT.

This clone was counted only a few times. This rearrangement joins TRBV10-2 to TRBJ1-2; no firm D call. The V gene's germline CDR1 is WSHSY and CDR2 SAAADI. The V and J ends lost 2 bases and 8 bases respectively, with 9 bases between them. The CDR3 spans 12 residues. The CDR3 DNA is TGCGCCAGCAGTGAGGGTTGGGAGGGCTACACCTTC. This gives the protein CASSEGWEGYTF.

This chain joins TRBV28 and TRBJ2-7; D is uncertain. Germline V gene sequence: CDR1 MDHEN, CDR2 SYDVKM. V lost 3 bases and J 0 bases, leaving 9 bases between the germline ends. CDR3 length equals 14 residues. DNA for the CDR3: TGTGCCAGCAGTTTTCAAGAGAGCTCCTACGAGCAGTACGTC. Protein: CASSFQESSYEQYV.

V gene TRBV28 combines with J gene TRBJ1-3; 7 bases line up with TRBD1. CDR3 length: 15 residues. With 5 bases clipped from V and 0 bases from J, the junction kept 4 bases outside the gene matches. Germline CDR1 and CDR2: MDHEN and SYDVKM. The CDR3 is CASSTGTVSGNTIYF. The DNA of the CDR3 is TGTGCCAGCAGTACTGGGACAGTCTCTGGAAACACCATATATTTT.

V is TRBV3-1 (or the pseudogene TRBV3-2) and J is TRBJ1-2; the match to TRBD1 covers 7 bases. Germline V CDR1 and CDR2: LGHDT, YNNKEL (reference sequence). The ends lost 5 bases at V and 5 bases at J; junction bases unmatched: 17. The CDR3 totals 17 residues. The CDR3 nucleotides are TGTGCCAGCAGCTTTTTTGCCGGGACAGCGTTTCTTTATGGCTACACCTTC. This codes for CASSFFAGTAFLYGYTF.

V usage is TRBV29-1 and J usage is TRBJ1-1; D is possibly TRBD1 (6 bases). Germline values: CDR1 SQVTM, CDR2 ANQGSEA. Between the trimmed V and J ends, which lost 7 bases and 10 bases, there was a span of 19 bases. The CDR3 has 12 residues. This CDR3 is CSAEGGASGAFF. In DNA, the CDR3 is TGCAGCGCCGAGGGGGGGGCTTCGGGAGCTTTCTTT.

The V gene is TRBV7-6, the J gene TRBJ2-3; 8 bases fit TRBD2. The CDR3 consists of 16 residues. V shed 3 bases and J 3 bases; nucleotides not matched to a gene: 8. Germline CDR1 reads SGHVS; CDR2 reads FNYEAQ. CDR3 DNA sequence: TGTGCCAGCAGCTTGGAGACCGGGGGGGCAACAGATACGCAGTATTTT. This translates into CASSLETGGATDTQYF.

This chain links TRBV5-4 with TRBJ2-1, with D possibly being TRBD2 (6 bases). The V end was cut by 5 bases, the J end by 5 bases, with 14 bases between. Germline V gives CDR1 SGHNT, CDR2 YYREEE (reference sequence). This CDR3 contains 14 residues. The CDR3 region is CASRRGMPDNEQFF. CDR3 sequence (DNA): TGTGCCAGCAGACGGGGGATGCCAGACAATGAGCAGTTCTTC.

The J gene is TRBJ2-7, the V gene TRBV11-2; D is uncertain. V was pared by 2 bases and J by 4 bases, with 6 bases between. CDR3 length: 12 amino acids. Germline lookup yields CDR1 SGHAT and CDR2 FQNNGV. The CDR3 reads CASSLTMYEQYF. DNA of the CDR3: TGTGCCAGCAGCTTAACTATGTACGAGCAGTACTTC.

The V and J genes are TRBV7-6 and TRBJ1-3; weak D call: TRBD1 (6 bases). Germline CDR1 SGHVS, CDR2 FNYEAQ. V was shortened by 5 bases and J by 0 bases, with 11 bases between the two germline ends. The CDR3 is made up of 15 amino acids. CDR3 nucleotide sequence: TGTGCCAGCAGCCCGGGACATAGCTCTGGAAACACCATATATTTT. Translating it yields CASSPGHSSGNTIYF.

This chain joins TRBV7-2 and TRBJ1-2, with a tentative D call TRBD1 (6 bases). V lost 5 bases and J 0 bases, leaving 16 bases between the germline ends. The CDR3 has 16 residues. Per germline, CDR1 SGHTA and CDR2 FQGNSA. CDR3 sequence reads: CASSEPGTQTNYGYTF. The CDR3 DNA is TGTGCCAGCAGCGAACCCGGGACACAAACTAACTATGGCTACACCTTC.

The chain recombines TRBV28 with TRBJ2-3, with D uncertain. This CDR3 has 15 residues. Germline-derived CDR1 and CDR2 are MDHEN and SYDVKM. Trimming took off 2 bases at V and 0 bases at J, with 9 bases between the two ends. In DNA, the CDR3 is TGTGCCAGCAGTTTACGGTTTACTAGCACAGATACGCAGTATTTT. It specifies CASSLRFTSTDTQYF. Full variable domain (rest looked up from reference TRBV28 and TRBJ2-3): DVKVTQSSRYLVKRTGEKVFLECVQDMDHENMFWYRQDPGLGLRLIYFSYDVKMKEKGDIPEGYSVSREKKERFSLILESASTNQTSMYLCASSLRFTSTDTQYFGPGTRLTVL.

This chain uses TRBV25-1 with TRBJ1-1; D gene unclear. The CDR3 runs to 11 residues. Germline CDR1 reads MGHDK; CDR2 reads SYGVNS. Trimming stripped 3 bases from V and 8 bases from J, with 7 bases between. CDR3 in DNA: TGTGCCAGCAGTGAGGGCTCCGAAGCTTTCTTT. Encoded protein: CASSEGSEAFF.

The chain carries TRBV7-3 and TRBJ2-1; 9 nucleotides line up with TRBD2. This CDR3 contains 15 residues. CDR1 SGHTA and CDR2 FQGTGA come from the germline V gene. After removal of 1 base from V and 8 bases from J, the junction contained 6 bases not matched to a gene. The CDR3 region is CASSLIAGGLDEQFF. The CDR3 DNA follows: TGTGCCAGCAGCTTAATTGCGGGAGGGTTGGATGAGCAGTTCTTC.

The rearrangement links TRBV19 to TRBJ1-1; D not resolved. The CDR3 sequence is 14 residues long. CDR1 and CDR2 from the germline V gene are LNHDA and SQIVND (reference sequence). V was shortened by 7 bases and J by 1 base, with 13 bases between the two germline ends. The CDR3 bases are TGTGCCAGTAATAAGGGAGGGTCGAACACTGAAGCTTTCTTT. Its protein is CASNKGGSNTEAFF.

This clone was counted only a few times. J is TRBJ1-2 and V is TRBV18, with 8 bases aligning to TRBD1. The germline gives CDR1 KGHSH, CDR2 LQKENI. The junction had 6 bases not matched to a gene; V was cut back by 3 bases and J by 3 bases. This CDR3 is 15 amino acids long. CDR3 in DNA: TGTGCCAGCTCACCCGGACAGGGCGGGGACTATGGCTACACCTTC. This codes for CASSPGQGGDYGYTF.

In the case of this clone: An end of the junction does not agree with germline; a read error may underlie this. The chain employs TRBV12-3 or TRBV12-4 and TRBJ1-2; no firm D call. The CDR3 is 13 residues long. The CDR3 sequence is CASSLEVYYDYTF. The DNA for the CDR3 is TGTGCCAGCAGTTTAGAGGTCTACTATGACTACACCTTC.

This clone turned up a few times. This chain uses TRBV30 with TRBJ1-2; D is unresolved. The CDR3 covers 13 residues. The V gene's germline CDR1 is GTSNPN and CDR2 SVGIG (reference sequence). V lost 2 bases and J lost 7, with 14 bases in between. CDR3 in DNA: TGTGCCTGGAGTTTAATTGAGGGCTCTGGCTACACCTTC. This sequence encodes CAWSLIEGSGYTF.

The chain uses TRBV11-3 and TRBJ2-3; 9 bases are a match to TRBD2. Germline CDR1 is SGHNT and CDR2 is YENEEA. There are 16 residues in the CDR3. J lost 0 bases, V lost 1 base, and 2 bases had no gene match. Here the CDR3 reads CASSLVSGSSTDTQYF. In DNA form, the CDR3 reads TGTGCCAGCAGCTTAGTTAGCGGGAGCAGCACAGATACGCAGTATTTT.

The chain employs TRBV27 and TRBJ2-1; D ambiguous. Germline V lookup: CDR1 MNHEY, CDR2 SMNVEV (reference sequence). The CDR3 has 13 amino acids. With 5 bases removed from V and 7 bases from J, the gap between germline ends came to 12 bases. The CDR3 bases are TGTGCCAGCAGTCCCCGGGTTCCAAATGAGCAGTTCTTC. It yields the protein CASSPRVPNEQFF.